This note documents a single T cell receptor beta chain sequence. The data were obtained in a study of blood T cell repertoires in COVID-19. About the study: From the United States, Italy and Spain came samples of acute and convalescent COVID-19. T cells, B-cell-depleted T cells, or PBMCs provided the cDNA or gDNA that served as material.

This CDR3 spans 15 amino acids. V was pared by 5 bases and J by 3 bases, with 6 bases of the junction left unmatched. Germline V gives CDR1 ENHRY, CDR2 SYGVKD. Seattle researchers signed up patients amid active infection and tracked them longitudinally. In the study's own analysis: The authors estimated nucleated cell counts from reference gene primer amplification. Here immunoSEQ multiplex PCR was the method, and the copy in TCRdb shows in-frame clones only, minus some. The V and J calls and the clone size are those of that table, but D and trimming were determined from the DNA. The repertoire holds 210,000 or so clones, with 70% to 90% as singletons.

Sequenced sample: peripheral blood. The rearrangement joins TRBV10-3 to TRBJ2-2; 7 bases are shared with TRBD1. The sequence was collected from a man aged 25 to 40 with COVID-19, enrolled during active disease. Written as DNA, the CDR3 is TGTGCCATCAGTCTGGGACAGCCACACACCGGGGAGCTGTTTTTT. Encoded protein: CAISLGQPHTGELFF.